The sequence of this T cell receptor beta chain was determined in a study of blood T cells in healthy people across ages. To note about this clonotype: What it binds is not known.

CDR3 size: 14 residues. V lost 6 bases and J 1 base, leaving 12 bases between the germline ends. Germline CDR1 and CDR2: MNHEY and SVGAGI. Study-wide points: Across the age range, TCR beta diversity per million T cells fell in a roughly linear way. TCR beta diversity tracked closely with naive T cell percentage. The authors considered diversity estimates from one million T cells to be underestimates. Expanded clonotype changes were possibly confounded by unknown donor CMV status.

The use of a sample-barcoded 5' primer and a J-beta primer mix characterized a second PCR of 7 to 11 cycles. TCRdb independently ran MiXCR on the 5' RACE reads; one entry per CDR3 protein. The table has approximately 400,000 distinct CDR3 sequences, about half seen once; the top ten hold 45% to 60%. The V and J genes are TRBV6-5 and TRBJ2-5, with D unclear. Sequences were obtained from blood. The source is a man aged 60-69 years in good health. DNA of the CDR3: TGTGCCAGCAGCCCTCAAAGGCCCCAAGAGACCCAGTACTTC. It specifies CASSPQRPQETQYF.